The sequence of this T cell receptor (beta chain) was determined in a study of cytomegalovirus exposure and HLA in healthy donors. Findings and caveats of the study: Later genetic work tied a missense DCLRE1C variant to beta-chain V and J trimming. The authors later found TCR association rates varying by HLA locus, with DRB1 most and HLA-C fewest. Reportedly, cytomegalovirus status was diagnosed with high sensitivity and specificity.

The PCR ran on 60 Vbeta and 13 Jbeta primers. Libraries were prepared by immunoSEQ multiplex PCR; TCRdb keeps only in-frame clonotypes and omits some of them. The sample carries approximately 150,000 clones, around 79% recorded once. The length of the CDR3 is 16 residues. Trimming removed 0 bases from V and 1 base from J, with 12 bases in between. Germline values: CDR1 SGHNT, CDR2 YENEEA. As to this clone: The antigen is undetermined.

This receptor was obtained from a man aged 40-50 years in good health and CMV-seropositive. The V call is TRBV11-3, the J call TRBJ1-1; possible D gene TRBD1, 6 bases. The sequenced sample consisted of PBMCs. The CDR3 sequence is CASSLDWGGENTEAFF. The CDR3 coding sequence is TGTGCCAGCAGCTTAGATTGGGGGGGCGAGAACACTGAAGCTTTCTTT.